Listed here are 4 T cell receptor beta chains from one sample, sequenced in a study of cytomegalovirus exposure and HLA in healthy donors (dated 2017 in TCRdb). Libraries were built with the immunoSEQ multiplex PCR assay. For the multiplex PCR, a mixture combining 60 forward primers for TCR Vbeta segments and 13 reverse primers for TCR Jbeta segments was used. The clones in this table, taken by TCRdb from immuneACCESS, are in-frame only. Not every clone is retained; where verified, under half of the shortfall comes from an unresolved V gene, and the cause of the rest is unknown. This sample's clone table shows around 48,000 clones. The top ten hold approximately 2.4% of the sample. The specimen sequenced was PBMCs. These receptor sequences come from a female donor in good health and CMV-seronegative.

CDR3 sequence (DNA): TGTGCCAGCAGCCATAAAGACTCTACGCAGCAGTACTTC. It yields the protein CASSHKDSTQQYF. The V call is TRBV25-1, the J call TRBJ2-7, with no clear D. The CDR3 length is 13 residues. CDR1 is MGHDK, CDR2 SYGVNS, per germline. Trimming left V 6 bases short and J 8 bases short, with 17 bases between.

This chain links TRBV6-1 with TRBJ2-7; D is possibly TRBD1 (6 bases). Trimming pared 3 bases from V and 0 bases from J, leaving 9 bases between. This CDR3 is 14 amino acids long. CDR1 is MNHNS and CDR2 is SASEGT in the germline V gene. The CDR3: CASSEQGSSYEQYF. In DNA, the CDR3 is TGTGCCAGCAGTGAGCAGGGGAGCTCCTACGAGCAGTACTTC.

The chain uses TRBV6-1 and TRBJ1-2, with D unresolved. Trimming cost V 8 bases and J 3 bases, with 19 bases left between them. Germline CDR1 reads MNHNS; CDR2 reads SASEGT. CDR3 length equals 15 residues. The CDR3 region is CASSQGRTGDYGYTF. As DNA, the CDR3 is TGTGCCAGCTCCCAAGGTCGGACTGGGGACTATGGCTACACCTTC.

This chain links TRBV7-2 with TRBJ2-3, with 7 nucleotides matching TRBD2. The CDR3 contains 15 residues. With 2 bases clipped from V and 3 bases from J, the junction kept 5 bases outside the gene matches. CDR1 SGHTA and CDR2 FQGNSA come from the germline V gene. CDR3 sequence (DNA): TGTGCCAGCAGCTTAATGCGGGGGAGTACAGATACGCAGTATTTT. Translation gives CASSLMRGSTDTQYF.